This T cell receptor (beta chain) derives from a study of blood T cell repertoires in COVID-19. Study-wide context: Material from acute and convalescent COVID-19 was sourced from the United States, Italy and Spain. T cells, B-cell-depleted T cells, or PBMCs provided the cDNA or gDNA that served as material.

Authors' methods: It was from reference gene primer amplification that nucleated cell counts were estimated. Clones were sequenced by immunoSEQ multiplex PCR, and TCRdb holds only the in-frame ones, with some missing. D and trimming were read from the DNA, whereas the V and J calls and clone size are those reported in that table. The repertoire holds roughly 55,000 clones, roughly four fifths seen once, with less than 2% in the top ten. With 5 bases clipped from V and 0 bases from J, the junction kept 9 bases outside the gene matches. Germline V gene data show CDR1 as SGHTA and CDR2 as FQGNSA. The CDR3 runs to 17 residues.

Sequences were obtained from peripheral blood. V usage is TRBV7-2 and J usage is TRBJ1-3, with TRBD1 identical over 8 bases. This receptor was taken from an older woman with acute or convalescent COVID-19. CDR3 protein: CASSTRATGDSGNTIYF. The CDR3 nucleotides are TGTGCCAGCAGCACCCGCGCGACAGGGGACTCTGGAAACACCATATATTTT.